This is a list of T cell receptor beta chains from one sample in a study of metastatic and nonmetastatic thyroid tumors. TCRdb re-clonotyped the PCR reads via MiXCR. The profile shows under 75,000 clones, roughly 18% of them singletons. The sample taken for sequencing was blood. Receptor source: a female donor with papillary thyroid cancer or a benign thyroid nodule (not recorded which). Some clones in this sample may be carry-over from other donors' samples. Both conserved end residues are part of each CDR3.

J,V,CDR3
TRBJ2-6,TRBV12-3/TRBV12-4,CASSPMGTGANVLTF
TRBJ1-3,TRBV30,CASTTARSGNTIYF
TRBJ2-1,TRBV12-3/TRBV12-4,CASRRRESGNEQFF
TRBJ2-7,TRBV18,CASSQDMLGEQYF
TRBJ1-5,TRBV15,CATSRDRGYQPQHF
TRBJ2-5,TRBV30,CAWSRDLQETQYF
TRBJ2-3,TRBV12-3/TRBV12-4,CASSLITGGTDTQYF
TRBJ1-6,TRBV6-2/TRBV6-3,CASSYVGGFGSPLHF
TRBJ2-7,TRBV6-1,CASRGQGLGEQYF
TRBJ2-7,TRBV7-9,CASSSSFGEQYF
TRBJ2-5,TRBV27,CASSFRLTGRDKTQYF
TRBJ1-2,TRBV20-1,CSLRTGDNYGYTF
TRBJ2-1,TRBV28,CASSLWINEQFF
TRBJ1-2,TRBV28,CASSLLGYGYTF
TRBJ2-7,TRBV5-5,CASSLGTGAHEQYF
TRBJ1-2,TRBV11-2,CASGPLDSFYGYTF
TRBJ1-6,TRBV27,CASSPLLVDNSPLHF
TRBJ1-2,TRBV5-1,CASSGNSRTGLVGSYGYTF
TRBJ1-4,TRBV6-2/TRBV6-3,CASIRNEKLFF
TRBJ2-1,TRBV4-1,CASSLIRGNEQFF
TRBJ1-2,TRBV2,CARIGDPANYGYTF
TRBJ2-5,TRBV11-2,CASSFSPGPVETQYF
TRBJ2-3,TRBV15,CATSYPLAGLDTQYF
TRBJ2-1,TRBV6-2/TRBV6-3,CASSPDSYNEQFF
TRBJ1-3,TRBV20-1,CSAGQGFSENTIYF
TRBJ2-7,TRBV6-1,CASSGWTANYEQYF
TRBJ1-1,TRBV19,CASSTMALRDTEAFF
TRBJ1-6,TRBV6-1,CASRGRPSVYNSPLHF
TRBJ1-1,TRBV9,CASSPGEGGITEAFF
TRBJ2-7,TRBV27,CASRKYSLSSYEQYF
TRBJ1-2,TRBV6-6,CASSYSFSPNYGYTF
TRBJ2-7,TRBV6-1,CASTRSSQGFEQYF
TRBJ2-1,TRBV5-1,CASSRFQGGEQFF
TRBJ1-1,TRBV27,CASSSHRGENAFF
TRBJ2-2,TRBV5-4,CASSSLGGRNTGELFF
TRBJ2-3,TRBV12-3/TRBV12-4,CASSFGFTDTQYF
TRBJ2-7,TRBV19,CASSKETGTYEQYF
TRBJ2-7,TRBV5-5,CASSKRDSYEQYF
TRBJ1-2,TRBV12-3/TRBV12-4,CASSLGQGSNYGYTF
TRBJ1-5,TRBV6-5,CASSYSGTVNQPQHF
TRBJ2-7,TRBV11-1,CASVGGVRKGHHEQYF
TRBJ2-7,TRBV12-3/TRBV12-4,CASSLLAGPNYEHYF
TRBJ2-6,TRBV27,CASTLAGSGANVLTF
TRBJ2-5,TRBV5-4,CASSLVAGAETQYF
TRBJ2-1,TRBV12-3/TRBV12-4,CASSQDRAVYNEQFF
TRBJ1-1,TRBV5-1,CASSLSPGTEAFF
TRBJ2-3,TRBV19,CASSIGNSPTSTDTQYF
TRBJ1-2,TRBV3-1,CASSRPGLPASNYGYTF
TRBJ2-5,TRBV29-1,CSYTRGIQETQYF
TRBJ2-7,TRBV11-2,CASSLTKGTAYEQYF
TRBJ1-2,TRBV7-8,CASSFNQIQTPNYGYTF
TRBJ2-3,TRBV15,CATSRDRHRGASTDTQYF